This note documents a single T cell receptor beta chain sequence. The antigen is not known. Here immunoSEQ multiplex PCR was the method, and the copy in TCRdb shows in-frame clones only, minus some. Of about 94,000 clones in the sample, approximately 91% were seen once. V was pared by 7 bases and J by 10 bases, with 25 bases between. The length of the CDR3 is 15 residues. In germline, CDR1 is SEHNR, CDR2 FQNEAQ (reference sequence). During the collection period, no donor immune events like infections were recorded. This sample stems from a study of identifying expanded T cells in peripheral blood. Overall study findings and caveats: Variance in clone template counts between roughly 2-week samples significantly increased with total template count across all healthy donors. Over approximately two and four weeks, about 17 and 20 clones changed, versus 1.2 between replicates.

J is TRBJ1-1 and V is TRBV7-9; possibly TRBD1 for D (5 bases). The sample comprised blood. The receptor's source is a person aged 18 to 75 in good health. The CDR3 DNA follows: TGTGCCAGCATCCCGGCGGGCAGGGAGGGCCTCGGAGCTTTCTTT. This translates into CASIPAGREGLGAFF.